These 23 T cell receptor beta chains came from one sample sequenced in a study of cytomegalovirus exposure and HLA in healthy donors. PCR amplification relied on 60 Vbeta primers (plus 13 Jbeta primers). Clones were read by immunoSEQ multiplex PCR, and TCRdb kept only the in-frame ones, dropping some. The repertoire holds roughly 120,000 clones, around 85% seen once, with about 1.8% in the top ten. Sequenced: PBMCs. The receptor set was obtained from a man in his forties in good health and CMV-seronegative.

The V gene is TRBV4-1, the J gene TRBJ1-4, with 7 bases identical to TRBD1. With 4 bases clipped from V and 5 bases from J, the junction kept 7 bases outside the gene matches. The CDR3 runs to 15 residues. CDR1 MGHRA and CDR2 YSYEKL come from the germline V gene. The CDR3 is CASSRQGQINEKLFF. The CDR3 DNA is TGCGCCAGCAGCCGACAGGGACAGATAAATGAAAAACTGTTTTTT.

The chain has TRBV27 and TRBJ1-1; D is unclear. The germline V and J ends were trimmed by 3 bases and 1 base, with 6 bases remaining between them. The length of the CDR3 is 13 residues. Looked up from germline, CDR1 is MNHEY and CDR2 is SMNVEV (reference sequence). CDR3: CASSFRRNTEAFF. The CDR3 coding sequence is TGTGCCAGCAGTTTCCGCAGGAACACTGAAGCTTTCTTT.

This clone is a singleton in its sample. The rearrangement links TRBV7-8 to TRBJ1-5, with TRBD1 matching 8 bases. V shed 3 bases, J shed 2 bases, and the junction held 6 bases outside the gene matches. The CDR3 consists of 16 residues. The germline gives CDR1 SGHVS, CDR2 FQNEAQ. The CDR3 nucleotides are TGTGCCAGCAGCTTGGACAGGGTCCTAGGCAATCAGCCCCAGCATTTT. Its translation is CASSLDRVLGNQPQHF.

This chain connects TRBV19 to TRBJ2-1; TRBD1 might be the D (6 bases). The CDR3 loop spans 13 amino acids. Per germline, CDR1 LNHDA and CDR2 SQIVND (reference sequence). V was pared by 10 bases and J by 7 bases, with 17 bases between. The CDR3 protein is CATRPQGLNEQFF. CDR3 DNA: TGTGCCACCCGGCCGCAGGGGTTGAATGAGCAGTTCTTC.

CDR3 loop: CASSAQTQKGINEQFF. DNA for the CDR3: TGTGCCAGCAGTGCACAAACTCAGAAGGGGATCAATGAGCAGTTCTTC. The rearrangement joins TRBV2 to TRBJ2-1; the D gene is possibly TRBD1 (5 bases). Germline V gene sequence: CDR1 SNHLY, CDR2 FYNNEI. The V end lost 4 bases, the J end lost 6 bases, and 19 bases lay between the germline ends. The CDR3 has 16 amino acids.

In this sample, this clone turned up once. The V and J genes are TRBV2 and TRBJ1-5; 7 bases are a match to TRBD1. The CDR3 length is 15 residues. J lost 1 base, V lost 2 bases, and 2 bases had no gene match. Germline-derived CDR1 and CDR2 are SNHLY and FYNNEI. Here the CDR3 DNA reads TGTGCCAGCAGTGAAAGGGGGCTGAGCAATCAGCCCCAGCATTTT. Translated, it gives CASSERGLSNQPQHF.

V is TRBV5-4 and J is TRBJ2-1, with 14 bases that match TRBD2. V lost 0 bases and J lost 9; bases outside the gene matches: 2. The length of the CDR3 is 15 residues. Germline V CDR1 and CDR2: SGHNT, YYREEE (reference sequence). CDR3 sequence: CASSLAGLAGVEQFF. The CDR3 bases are TGTGCCAGCAGCTTGGCGGGACTAGCGGGGGTTGAGCAGTTCTTC.

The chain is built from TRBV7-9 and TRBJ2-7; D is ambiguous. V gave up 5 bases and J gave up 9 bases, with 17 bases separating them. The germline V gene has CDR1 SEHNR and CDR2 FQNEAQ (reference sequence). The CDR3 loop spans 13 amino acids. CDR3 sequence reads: CASSPTAEVRQYF. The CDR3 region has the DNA TGTGCCAGCAGCCCAACAGCAGAAGTCAGGCAGTACTTC.

CDR3 in DNA: TGTGCCTGGAGTTTCGGTAGGGCTAGCCCCGGGGAGCTGTTTTTT. It encodes CAWSFGRASPGELFF. V usage is TRBV30 and J usage is TRBJ2-2; a possible D gene is TRBD2 (5 bases). The V and J ends lost 2 bases and 6 bases respectively, with 16 bases between them. Germline lookup yields CDR1 GTSNPN and CDR2 SVGIG (reference sequence). The CDR3 covers 15 residues.

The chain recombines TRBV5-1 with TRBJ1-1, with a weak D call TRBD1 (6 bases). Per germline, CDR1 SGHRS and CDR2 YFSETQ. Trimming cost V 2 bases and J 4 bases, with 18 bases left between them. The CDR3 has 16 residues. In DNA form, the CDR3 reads TGCGCCAGCAGCTTAATACAGGGTGGGTTGGGCACTGAAGCTTTCTTT. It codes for CASSLIQGGLGTEAFF.

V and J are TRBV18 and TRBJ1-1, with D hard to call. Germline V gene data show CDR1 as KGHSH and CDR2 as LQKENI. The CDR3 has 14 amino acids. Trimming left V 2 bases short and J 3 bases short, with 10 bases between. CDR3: CASSPSSGDTEAFF. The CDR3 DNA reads TGTGCCAGCTCACCATCGTCAGGCGACACTGAAGCTTTCTTT. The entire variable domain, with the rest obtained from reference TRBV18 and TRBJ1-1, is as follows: NAGVMQNPRHLVRRRGQEARLRCSPMKGHSHVYWYRQLPEEGLKFMVYLQKENIIDESGMPKERFSAEFPKEGPSILRIQQVVRGDSAAYFCASSPSSGDTEAFFGQGTRLTVV.

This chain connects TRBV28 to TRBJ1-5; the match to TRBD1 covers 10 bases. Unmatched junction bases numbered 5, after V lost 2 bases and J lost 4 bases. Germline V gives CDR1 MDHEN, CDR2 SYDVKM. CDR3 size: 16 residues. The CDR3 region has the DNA TGTGCCAGCAGTTTACGGCGGACAGGGGGGAATCAGCCCCAGCATTTT. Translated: CASSLRRTGGNQPQHF.

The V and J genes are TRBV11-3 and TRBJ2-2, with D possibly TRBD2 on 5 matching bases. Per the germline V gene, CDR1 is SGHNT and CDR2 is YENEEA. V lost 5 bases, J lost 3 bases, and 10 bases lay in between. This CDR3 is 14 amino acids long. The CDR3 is CASSKGRDTGELFF. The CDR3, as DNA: TGTGCCAGCAGCAAAGGGCGGGACACCGGGGAGCTGTTTTTT.

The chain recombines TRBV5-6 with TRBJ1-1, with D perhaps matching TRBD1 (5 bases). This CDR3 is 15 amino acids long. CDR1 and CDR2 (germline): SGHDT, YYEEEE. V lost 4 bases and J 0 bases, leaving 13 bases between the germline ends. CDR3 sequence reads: CASSIIDRMNTEAFF. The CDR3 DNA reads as TGTGCCAGCAGCATTATCGACAGAATGAACACTGAAGCTTTCTTT.

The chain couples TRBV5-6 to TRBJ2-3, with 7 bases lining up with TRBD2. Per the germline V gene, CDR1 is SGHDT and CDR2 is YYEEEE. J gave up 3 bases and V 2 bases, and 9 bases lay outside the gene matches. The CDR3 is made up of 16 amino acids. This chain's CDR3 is CASSFKGEGKTDTQYF. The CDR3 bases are TGTGCCAGCAGCTTCAAAGGGGAGGGGAAGACAGATACGCAGTATTTT.

Here the CDR3 reads CASSSGRAQSSYNSPLHF. The CDR3 DNA reads TGTGCCAGCAGTTCAGGGAGGGCCCAGAGCTCCTATAATTCACCCCTCCACTTT. V gene TRBV7-9 combines with J gene TRBJ1-6; D might be TRBD1 (5 bases). V was shortened by 6 bases and J by 0 bases, with 18 bases between the two germline ends. CDR3 length: 18 residues. CDR1 and CDR2 (germline): SEHNR, FQNEAQ (reference sequence).

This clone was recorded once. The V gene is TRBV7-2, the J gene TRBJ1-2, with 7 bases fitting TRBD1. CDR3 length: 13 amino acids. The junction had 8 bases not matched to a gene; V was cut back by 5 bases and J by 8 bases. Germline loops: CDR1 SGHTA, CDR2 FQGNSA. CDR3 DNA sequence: TGTGCCAGCAGCCTCGACAGGGTGAAAGGCTACACCTTC. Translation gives CASSLDRVKGYTF.

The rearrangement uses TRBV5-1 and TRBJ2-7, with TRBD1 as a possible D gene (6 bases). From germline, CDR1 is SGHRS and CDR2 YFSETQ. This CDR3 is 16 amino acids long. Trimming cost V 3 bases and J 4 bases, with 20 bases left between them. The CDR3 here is CASSWTVAEGVYEQYF. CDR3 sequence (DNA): TGCGCCAGCAGCTGGACGGTTGCTGAGGGGGTATACGAGCAGTACTTC. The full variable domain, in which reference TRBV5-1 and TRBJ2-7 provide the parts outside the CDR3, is KAGVTQTPRYLIKTRGQQVTLSCSPISGHRSVSWYQQTPGQGLQFLFEYFSETQRNKGNFPGRFSGRQFSNSRSEMNVSTLELGDSALYLCASSWTVAEGVYEQYFGPGTRLTVT.

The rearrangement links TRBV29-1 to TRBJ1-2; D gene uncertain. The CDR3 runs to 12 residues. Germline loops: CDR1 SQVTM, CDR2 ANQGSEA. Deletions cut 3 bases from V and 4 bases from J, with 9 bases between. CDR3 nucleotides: TGCAGCGTTGATCCGACAACCTATGGCTACACCTTC. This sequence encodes CSVDPTTYGYTF.

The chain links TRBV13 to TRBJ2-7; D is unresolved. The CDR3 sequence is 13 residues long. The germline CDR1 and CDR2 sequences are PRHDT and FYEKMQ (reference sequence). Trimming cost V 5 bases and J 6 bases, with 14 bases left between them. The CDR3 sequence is CASSPLESVEQYF. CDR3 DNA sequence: TGTGCCAGCAGCCCCCTAGAGTCGGTCGAGCAGTACTTC.

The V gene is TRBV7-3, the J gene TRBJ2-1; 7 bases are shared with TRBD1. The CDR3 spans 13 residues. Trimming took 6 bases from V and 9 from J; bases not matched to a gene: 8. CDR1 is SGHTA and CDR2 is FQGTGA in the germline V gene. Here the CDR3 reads CASSRDSEIEQFF. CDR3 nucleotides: TGTGCCAGCAGTAGGGACAGTGAAATTGAGCAGTTCTTC.

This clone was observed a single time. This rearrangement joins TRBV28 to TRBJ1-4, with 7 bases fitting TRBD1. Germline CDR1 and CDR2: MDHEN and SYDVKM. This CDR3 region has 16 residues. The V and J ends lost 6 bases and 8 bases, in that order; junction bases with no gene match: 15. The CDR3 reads CASSHQWGTEGEKLFF. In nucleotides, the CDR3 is TGTGCCAGCAGCCATCAATGGGGGACAGAGGGGGAAAAACTGTTTTTT.

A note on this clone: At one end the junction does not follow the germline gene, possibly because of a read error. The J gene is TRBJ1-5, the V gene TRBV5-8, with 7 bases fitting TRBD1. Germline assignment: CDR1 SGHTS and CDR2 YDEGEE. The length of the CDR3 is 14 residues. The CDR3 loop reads CASNLGTVRQPQHF. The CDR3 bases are TGTGCCAGCAACTTGGGGACAGTACGGCAGCCCCAGCATTTT.